Presented here are 20 T cell receptor beta chains from one specimen sequenced in a study of T-cell memory formation after mild COVID-19. TCRdb re-called the 5' RACE reads through MiXCR, storing one row per CDR3 protein. The profile shows 350,000 to 400,000 distinct CDR3 sequences, over 13% of them singletons. Sequenced input: PBMCs or a T cell subset sorted from them (not recorded which). These TCRs come from a man younger than 35 who had mild COVID-19 (a few samples of this study predate the infection). Cell type and time point are not known.

This chain connects TRBV6-5 to TRBJ1-2; tentatively, D is TRBD1 (5 bases). Germline-derived CDR1 and CDR2 are MNHEY and SVGAGI. The V and J ends lost 6 bases and 3 bases respectively, with 17 bases between them. The CDR3 is made up of 15 amino acids. CDR3 nucleotides: TGTGCCAGCAGCCCAACCCCGACAGTATACTATGGCTACACCTTC. It encodes CASSPTPTVYYGYTF.

This clonotype was observed at least ten times. V usage is TRBV28 and J usage is TRBJ1-1; D is ambiguous. CDR1 and CDR2 (germline): MDHEN, SYDVKM. CDR3 length: 14 amino acids. V was pared by 7 bases and J by 1 base, with 13 bases between. The CDR3 spells CASTPMGWNTEAFF. CDR3 coding DNA: TGTGCCAGCACCCCGATGGGCTGGAACACTGAAGCTTTCTTT.

The chain couples TRBV6-4 to TRBJ2-2, with D possibly matching TRBD2 (5 bases). CDR3 length: 12 amino acids. The germline V gene has CDR1 MRHNA and CDR2 SNTAGT. V lost 7 bases to trimming and J lost 9 bases, with 12 bases between them. The CDR3 nucleotides are TGTGCCAGCACATACGGGGATTGGGAGCTGTTTTTT. Its protein product is CASTYGDWELFF.

V usage is TRBV29-1 and J usage is TRBJ1-1, with a possible D match to TRBD1 (6 bases). Germline V gives CDR1 SQVTM, CDR2 ANQGSEA. V lost 0 bases to trimming and J lost 5 bases, with 13 bases between them. The CDR3 length is 14 residues. The CDR3 coding sequence is TGCAGCGTTGAAGACGCTACAGGGAGGACTGAAGCTTTCTTT. Its translation is CSVEDATGRTEAFF.

This clonotype was counted a few times. The CDR3 nucleotides are TGTGCCAGCAGCTACAGGGACGAGAACACCGGGGAGCTGTTTTTT. It is translated as CASSYRDENTGELFF. V gene TRBV3-1 combines with J gene TRBJ2-2, with a tentative D call TRBD1 (6 bases). Trimming took off 5 bases at V and 1 base at J, with 11 bases between the two ends. CDR3 length: 15 residues. Germline CDR1 LGHDT, CDR2 YNNKEL (reference sequence).

This clonotype was seen ten or more times. The gene calls are TRBV12-3 or TRBV12-4 and TRBJ1-1; D uncertain. The CDR3 extends over 13 amino acids. V lost 7 bases, J lost 10 bases, and 19 bases lay in between. DNA of the CDR3: TGTGCCAGCACCTCGGACCGCCACCTCCGAGCTTTCTTT. Amino acid sequence: CASTSDRHLRAFF.

This chain joins TRBV18 and TRBJ1-3, with a tentative D call TRBD1 (5 bases). Germline CDR1 is KGHSH and CDR2 is LQKENI. The V gene lost 3 bases and the J gene lost 0 bases, with 12 bases spanning the gap. The CDR3 has 16 amino acids. In DNA form, the CDR3 reads TGTGCCAGCTCACCCTCCGGGACCGTCTCTGGAAACACCATATATTTT. Translating gives CASSPSGTVSGNTIYF. Drawing the rest from reference TRBV18 and TRBJ1-3, the complete variable domain is NAGVMQNPRHLVRRRGQEARLRCSPMKGHSHVYWYRQLPEEGLKFMVYLQKENIIDESGMPKERFSAEFPKEGPSILRIQQVVRGDSAAYFCASSPSGTVSGNTIYFGEGSWLTVV.

The sample holds a few counts of this clonotype. J is TRBJ2-1 and V is TRBV12-5; 7 bases match TRBD1. In germline, CDR1 is LGHNT, CDR2 FRNRAP. J was trimmed by 0 bases and V by 7 bases; bases with no gene match: 6. The CDR3 totals 15 residues. For the CDR3, the DNA is TGTGCTAGTGCCTTGACAGGGCTCTCCTACAATGAGCAGTTCTTC. It translates to CASALTGLSYNEQFF.

This clonotype was picked up a small number of times. The rearrangement uses TRBV6-2 or TRBV6-3 and TRBJ2-7; TRBD1 might be the D (6 bases). Germline CDR1 and CDR2: MNHEY and SVGEGT. This CDR3 has 15 amino acids. Deletions cut 1 base from V and 2 bases from J, with 12 bases between. CDR3 DNA: TGTGCCAGCAGTTACTTAGGGACACCAACCTACGAGCAGTACTTC. Translating gives CASSYLGTPTYEQYF.

The chain carries TRBV30 and TRBJ2-1; D may match TRBD1 or TRBD2 (6 bases each). The germline CDR1 and CDR2 sequences are GTSNPN and SVGIG (reference sequence). The CDR3 is made up of 13 amino acids. Trimming stripped 0 bases from V and 9 bases from J, with 12 bases between. CDR3 in DNA: TGTGCCTGGAGTGTACAAGGGGGGCTTGAGCAGTTCTTC. This gives the protein CAWSVQGGLEQFF.

V usage is TRBV25-1 and J usage is TRBJ2-5; D remains unclear. This CDR3 region has 13 residues. CDR1 and CDR2 (germline): MGHDK, SYGVNS. V was cut by 10 bases and J by 5 bases, with 17 bases left in between. The CDR3 region has the DNA TGTGCCACCATGCCAGGCCCCGTTGAGACCCAGTACTTC. This codes for CATMPGPVETQYF.

This clonotype was detected a few times. The rearrangement joins TRBV20-1 to TRBJ2-2; possible D gene TRBD1, 7 bases. V lost 3 bases, J lost 5 bases, and 13 bases lay in between. The V gene's germline CDR1 is DFQATT and CDR2 SNEGSKA (reference sequence). The CDR3 is 14 residues long. The CDR3 region is CSASPRGVTGELFF. In DNA form, the CDR3 reads TGCAGTGCTAGCCCCAGGGGGGTGACCGGGGAGCTGTTTTTT.

This clonotype was observed at least ten times. V and J are TRBV18 and TRBJ2-2; 7 bases are shared with TRBD1. Germline CDR1 and CDR2: KGHSH and LQKENI. CDR3 length equals 15 residues. With 5 bases clipped from V and 6 bases from J, the junction kept 9 bases outside the gene matches. The CDR3 loop is CASSISTGFAGELFF. DNA for the CDR3: TGTGCCAGCTCAATCTCGACAGGGTTCGCCGGGGAGCTGTTTTTT.

This clonotype was seen a few times. The chain uses TRBV5-5 and TRBJ1-5; a weak D match, TRBD1 (5 bases). The ends were cut back, 3 bases at V and 4 bases at J, with 14 bases in the middle. This CDR3 has 15 residues. Germline V gene data show CDR1 as SGHKS and CDR2 as YYEKEE (reference sequence). In DNA, the CDR3 is TGTGCCAGCAGCTCCTCCCAGGGATATAATCAGCCCCAGCATTTT. Its translation is CASSSSQGYNQPQHF.

The CDR3, as DNA: TGTGCCAGCAAGGAGGCCGGGCTGCTCTACAATGAGCAGTTCTTC. This sequence encodes CASKEAGLLYNEQFF. The chain joins TRBV11-2 to TRBJ2-1, with D maybe TRBD2 (5 bases). CDR1 is SGHAT and CDR2 is FQNNGV in the germline V gene. The CDR3 is made up of 15 amino acids. The germline V and J ends were trimmed by 7 bases and 3 bases, with 16 bases remaining between them.

This clonotype was recorded a few times. The V and J genes are TRBV5-6 and TRBJ2-7, with 7 bases aligning to TRBD2. Germline values: CDR1 SGHDT, CDR2 YYEEEE. This CDR3 contains 16 residues. Germline trimming cut 0 bases from V and 3 bases from J; bases unmatched to any gene: 9. CDR3 nucleotides: TGTGCCAGCAGCTTGGTGTTGTCGGGGAGGGACTACGAGCAGTACTTC. Encoded protein: CASSLVLSGRDYEQYF. Variable domain in full (rest from reference TRBV5-6 and TRBJ2-7): DAGVTQSPTHLIKTRGQQVTLRCSPKSGHDTVSWYQQALGQGPQFIFQYYEEEERQRGNFPDRFSGHQFPNYSSELNVNALLLGDSALYLCASSLVLSGRDYEQYFGPGTRLTVT.

This clonotype was seen more than once but under ten times. V is TRBV12-3 or TRBV12-4 and J is TRBJ1-5, with D perhaps TRBD1 (5 bases). The ends were cut back, 6 bases at V and 10 bases at J, with 19 bases in the middle. The CDR3 consists of 14 residues. The CDR3 protein is CASSPRAGPSPQHF. DNA of the CDR3: TGTGCCAGCAGCCCGAGGGCAGGGCCATCTCCCCAGCATTTT.

The chain couples TRBV7-3 to TRBJ2-1; the match to TRBD2 covers 7 bases. Trimming cost V 2 bases and J 0 bases; bases outside gene matches: 1. Germline CDR1 is SGHTA and CDR2 is FQGTGA. This CDR3 has 15 amino acids. The CDR3 nucleotides are TGTGCCAGCAGCTTACTAGCGGTCTCCTACAATGAGCAGTTCTTC. It codes for CASSLLAVSYNEQFF.

Notes on this clonotype: A junction boundary mismatches the germline segment, possibly from a read error. The chain carries TRBV7-8 and TRBJ1-1; possibly TRBD1 for D (5 bases). The CDR3 runs to 13 residues. The germline V gene has CDR1 SGHVS and CDR2 FQNEAQ. In nucleotides, the CDR3 is TGTGCCAGCAGCCCGCGGGGGGGGAGCACTGAAGCTTTT. Translated, it gives CASSPRGGSTEAF.

This clonotype was observed a handful of times. The chain recombines TRBV7-9 with TRBJ1-3, with D possibly being TRBD1 (5 bases). The CDR3 consists of 18 residues. V dropped 5 bases and J dropped 0 bases, with 20 bases sitting between them. CDR1 is SEHNR, CDR2 FQNEAQ, per germline (reference sequence). The CDR3 spells CASSAKKLGRVSGNTIYF. DNA for the CDR3: TGTGCCAGCAGCGCGAAGAAACTGGGACGAGTCTCTGGAAACACCATATATTTT.